A single sample gave rise to the 26 T cell receptor beta chains below, sequenced in a study of T-cell memory formation after mild COVID-19 (TCRdb year 2021). The library was built by means of 5' RACE. Sequencing was carried out with an Illumina NovaSeq 6000. TCRdb ran its own pipeline on the public reads, namely fastp trimming at Q25 and MiXCR clone calling, and kept in-frame beta chains. A single entry per CDR3 protein holds the most common genes and DNA from its merged rows. Recorded for this sample are about 470,000 distinct CDR3 sequences; 18% of them occurred a single time. The top ten clonotypes cover 10% to 15% of the sample. Sequenced: PBMCs or a T cell subset sorted from them (not recorded which). These receptors originate from an adult woman who had mild COVID-19 (a few samples of this study predate the infection). The sample titles of this study are shuffled in the database, so cell type and time point are left out; the donor was told from shared clones.

The chain uses TRBV18 and TRBJ1-1; D gene uncertain. V dropped 4 bases and J dropped 4 bases, with 13 bases sitting between them. The CDR3 has 14 amino acids. Germline lookup yields CDR1 KGHSH and CDR2 LQKENI. This CDR3 reads CASSLSTATTEAFF. CDR3 DNA sequence: TGTGCCAGCTCACTGTCTACCGCGACCACTGAAGCTTTCTTT.

The sample holds a few counts of this clonotype. The gene calls are TRBV5-5 and TRBJ1-2; the D gene is possibly TRBD1 (5 bases). There are 14 residues in the CDR3. Germline V lookup: CDR1 SGHKS, CDR2 YYEKEE (reference sequence). V shed 1 base and J shed 6 bases, with 13 bases lying between them. CDR3: CASSLSRGLDGYTF. The DNA of the CDR3 is TGTGCCAGCAGCTTGTCGCGGGGCCTCGATGGCTACACCTTC.

The J gene is TRBJ1-1, the V gene TRBV6-2 or TRBV6-3; D remains ambiguous. V lost 4 bases, J lost 2 bases, and 17 bases lay in between. The V gene's germline CDR1 is MNHEY and CDR2 SVGEGT. CDR3 length: 16 amino acids. In DNA, the CDR3 is TGTGCCAGCAGTTTGTCGGCCCCTGGGCTCAACACTGAAGCTTTCTTT. It yields the protein CASSLSAPGLNTEAFF.

This clonotype has more than one count but fewer than ten. V gene TRBV20-1 combines with J gene TRBJ2-7; 8 positions match TRBD2. Losses at the gene ends were 3 bases for V and 4 bases for J; bases not matched to a gene: 2. The CDR3 runs to 12 residues. In germline, CDR1 is DFQATT, CDR2 SNEGSKA (reference sequence). DNA of the CDR3: TGCAGTGCTAGCGGGAGGGGATACGAGCAGTACTTC. It yields the protein CSASGRGYEQYF.

The V call is TRBV5-6, the J call TRBJ1-6; 9 bases fit TRBD1. With V trimmed by 4 bases and J by 9 bases, 2 bases remained unmatched. The CDR3 loop spans 13 amino acids. Germline assignment: CDR1 SGHDT and CDR2 YYEEEE. CDR3 nucleotides: TGTGCCAGCAGCAGGGACAGGGTTTCACCCCTCCACTTT. Encoded protein: CASSRDRVSPLHF.

The sample holds many counts of this clonotype. V gene TRBV23-1 combines with J gene TRBJ1-5; D unclear. TRBV23-1 is an ORF for which the function is uncertain. V was trimmed by 4 bases and J by 7 bases, leaving 14 bases between them. The CDR3 has 14 amino acids. CDR3 sequence: CASSPLRRRQPQHF. In nucleotides, the CDR3 is TGCGCCAGCAGTCCCTTACGGAGGAGGCAGCCCCAGCATTTT.

This clonotype was detected only a few times. This could be a read error, since a much larger clone is one nucleotide away. The rearrangement joins TRBV4-1 to TRBJ2-7, with D hard to call. The length of the CDR3 is 18 residues. Germline-derived CDR1 and CDR2 are MGHRA and YSYEKL. The V end was cut by 1 base, the J end by 4 bases, with 23 bases between. CDR3 nucleotides: TGCGCCAGCAGCCAAGGTCCCCCGATAGAGGACCGTGGGTACGAGCAGTACTTC. The encoded protein is CASSQGPPIEDRGYEQYF.

This clonotype has only a few counts. J is TRBJ1-5 and V is TRBV5-6, with D uncertain. Deletions cut 2 bases from V and 0 bases from J, with 12 bases between. The germline V gene has CDR1 SGHDT and CDR2 YYEEEE. This CDR3 spans 16 amino acids. The CDR3 sequence: CASSFWTGYSNQPQHF. Here the CDR3 DNA reads TGTGCCAGCAGCTTTTGGACGGGGTATAGCAATCAGCCCCAGCATTTT.

This rearrangement joins TRBV30 to TRBJ2-1; D possibly corresponds to TRBD2 (6 bases). The germline V gene encodes CDR1 GTSNPN and CDR2 SVGIG (reference sequence). The CDR3 covers 12 residues. Trimming took off 3 bases at V and 8 bases at J, with 11 bases between the two ends. The CDR3 protein is CAWRGGSDEQFF. CDR3 nucleotides: TGTGCCTGGAGGGGGGGATCCGATGAGCAGTTCTTC.

This rearrangement joins TRBV18 to TRBJ2-1, with unresolved D. This CDR3 has 16 residues. V was clipped by 2 bases and J by 4 bases, with 15 bases between them. Germline values: CDR1 KGHSH, CDR2 LQKENI. In DNA form, the CDR3 reads TGTGCCAGCTCACCAGAGTCTGGCAATGGGTACAATGAGCAGTTCTTC. Protein: CASSPESGNGYNEQFF.

This chain uses TRBV7-2 with TRBJ1-3; 7 nucleotides align to TRBD1. From germline, CDR1 is SGHTA and CDR2 FQGNSA. The CDR3 spans 17 residues. V gave up 4 bases and J gave up 4 bases; unmatched junction bases: 13. The CDR3 here is CASSSTPPGTAGNTIYF. In DNA form, the CDR3 reads TGTGCCAGCAGCTCTACCCCGCCCGGGACAGCAGGAAACACCATATATTTT.

This clonotype was detected a few times. The chain has TRBV3-1 and TRBJ2-7; TRBD2 matches 7 bases. The trim removed 1 base at V and 3 bases at J, leaving 3 bases unmatched. There are 14 residues in the CDR3. The V gene's germline CDR1 is LGHDT and CDR2 YNNKEL (reference sequence). The DNA of the CDR3 is TGTGCCAGCAGCCAAGGTCTAGCGGTCTACGAGCAGTACTTC. This sequence encodes CASSQGLAVYEQYF.

This chain uses TRBV5-1 with TRBJ1-1; D ambiguous. Germline assignment: CDR1 SGHRS and CDR2 YFSETQ. V lost 2 bases to trimming and J lost 4 bases, with 15 bases between them. The CDR3 contains 15 residues. In DNA, the CDR3 is TGCGCCAGCAGCTTTCCGACGGGTGGAGTCACTGAAGCTTTCTTT. Residues: CASSFPTGGVTEAFF.

The rearrangement joins TRBV6-6 to TRBJ2-6, with D possibly being TRBD2 (5 bases). Per the germline V gene, CDR1 is MNHNY and CDR2 is SVGAGI (reference sequence). This CDR3 spans 15 amino acids. Trimming shortened V by 5 bases and J by 0 bases, and 8 bases separated the two germline ends. CDR3 DNA: TGTGCCAGCAGTAAAGCGGACTCTGGGGCCAACGTCCTGACTTTC. Amino acid sequence: CASSKADSGANVLTF.

A few counts support this clonotype. The chain carries TRBV4-1 and TRBJ1-6; D is undetermined. This CDR3 has 15 amino acids. CDR1 is MGHRA and CDR2 is YSYEKL in the germline V gene. V was shortened by 4 bases and J by 7 bases, with 14 bases between the two germline ends. This CDR3 reads CASSPQTRANSPLHF. The DNA of the CDR3 is TGCGCCAGCAGCCCCCAGACAAGGGCCAATTCACCCCTCCACTTT.

V is TRBV6-5 and J is TRBJ2-7; 7 bases line up with TRBD2. Trimming took 8 bases from V and 3 from J; bases not matched to a gene: 16. The germline V gene has CDR1 MNHEY and CDR2 SVGAGI. There are 16 residues in the CDR3. The CDR3 reads CASFAGDFLVHYEQYF. In DNA, the CDR3 is TGTGCCAGCTTCGCGGGGGACTTTTTGGTCCACTACGAGCAGTACTTC.

This chain connects TRBV7-9 to TRBJ2-5; weak D call: TRBD2 (6 bases). The CDR3 runs 12 residues. V gave up 10 bases and J gave up 4 bases, with 13 bases separating them. CDR1 is SEHNR and CDR2 is FQNEAQ in the germline V gene (reference sequence). The CDR3 sequence: CATQLGGETQYF. The CDR3 DNA sequence: TGTGCCACGCAGTTGGGGGGAGAGACCCAGTACTTC.

This rearrangement joins TRBV12-3 or TRBV12-4 to TRBJ2-5; weak D call: TRBD2 (5 bases). V was trimmed by 7 bases and J by 5 bases, leaving 11 bases between them. The CDR3 has 12 amino acids. The chain's CDR3 is CASTTEGETQYF. CDR3 DNA: TGTGCCAGCACCACCGAGGGCGAGACCCAGTACTTC.

The V gene is TRBV18, the J gene TRBJ2-3; D not certain. Germline V CDR1 and CDR2: KGHSH, LQKENI. The germline V and J ends were trimmed by 5 bases and 6 bases, with 9 bases remaining between them. The CDR3 runs 12 residues. The CDR3 DNA sequence: TGTGCCAGCTCATCACAGTCCGATACGCAGTATTTT. Its protein is CASSSQSDTQYF. Based on the CDR3 plus reference TRBV18 and TRBJ2-3, the full variable domain is NAGVMQNPRHLVRRRGQEARLRCSPMKGHSHVYWYRQLPEEGLKFMVYLQKENIIDESGMPKERFSAEFPKEGPSILRIQQVVRGDSAAYFCASSSQSDTQYFGPGTRLTVL.

Only a few counts were recorded for this clonotype. The chain joins TRBV12-5 to TRBJ1-4; no clear D gene. The V gene lost 6 bases and the J gene lost 5 bases, with 13 bases spanning the gap. Germline loops: CDR1 LGHNT, CDR2 FRNRAP. This CDR3 has 14 residues. The DNA of the CDR3 is TGTGCTAGTGGACCCCGTAGCGGGAATGAAAAACTGTTTTTT. Translating it yields CASGPRSGNEKLFF.

This clonotype was seen a few times. The chain employs TRBV7-6 and TRBJ1-5; D ambiguous. The CDR3 is 13 residues long. V was pared by 2 bases and J by 6 bases, with 8 bases between. Germline V lookup: CDR1 SGHVS, CDR2 FNYEAQ. CDR3 amino acids: CASSLNLRQPQHF. CDR3 nucleotides: TGTGCCAGCAGCTTAAACCTTCGTCAGCCCCAGCATTTT.

This clonotype showed up just a few times. This chain links TRBV6-5 with TRBJ2-7; D is possibly TRBD1 or TRBD2 (6 bases each). The CDR3 has 14 amino acids. Deletions cut 8 bases from V and 5 bases from J, with 19 bases between. Germline-derived CDR1 and CDR2 are MNHEY and SVGAGI. DNA for the CDR3: TGTGCCAGCCTACCTGGTTGGGGGGCCAACGAGCAGTACTTC. It translates to CASLPGWGANEQYF.

This clonotype was seen many times. The rearrangement uses TRBV29-1 and TRBJ2-1; 8 bases are shared with TRBD2. Germline V gene data show CDR1 as SQVTM and CDR2 as ANQGSEA. This CDR3 contains 14 residues. V lost 4 bases, J lost 7 bases, and 9 bases stayed unmatched. This CDR3 reads CSVVPAGGLNEQFF. Written as DNA, the CDR3 is TGCAGCGTTGTACCCGCGGGGGGCCTTAATGAGCAGTTCTTC.

The chain links TRBV20-1 to TRBJ2-3; TRBD1 agrees at 12 bases. Germline V lookup: CDR1 DFQATT, CDR2 SNEGSKA (reference sequence). This CDR3 is built from 15 residues. The CDR3 protein is CSATGDRGPTDTQYF. CDR3 in DNA: TGCAGCGCCACAGGGGACAGGGGGCCGACAGATACGCAGTATTTT.

This clonotype was detected a few times. The chain uses TRBV7-9 and TRBJ1-1, with D possibly being TRBD1 (5 bases). V was trimmed by 4 bases and J by 9 bases, leaving 9 bases between them. This CDR3 comprises 11 residues. CDR1 and CDR2 from the germline V gene are SEHNR and FQNEAQ (reference sequence). For the CDR3, the DNA is TGTGCCAGCAGCTCGGGACCGCAAGCTTTCTTT. It translates to CASSSGPQAFF.

This clonotype was seen more than once but under ten times. CDR3 in DNA: TGTGCCAGCAGCCCGATGGGGCCTGTAGCCAAAAACATTCAGTACTTC. Translating it yields CASSPMGPVAKNIQYF. The chain couples TRBV7-6 to TRBJ2-4; D perhaps matches TRBD1 (5 bases). CDR1 is SGHVS, CDR2 FNYEAQ, per germline. The CDR3 spans 16 residues. The V gene lost 5 bases and the J gene lost 0 bases, with 14 bases spanning the gap. Filled out from reference TRBV7-6 and TRBJ2-4, the complete variable domain reads GAGVSQSPRYKVTKRGQDVALRCDPISGHVSLYWYRQALGQGPEFLTYFNYEAQQDKSGLPNDRFSAERPEGSISTLTIQRTEQRDSAMYRCASSPMGPVAKNIQYFGAGTRLSVL.